The 20 T cell receptor beta chains presented below share a single source sample, sequenced in a study of blood T cell repertoires in COVID-19. Some clones are missing from TCRdb's copy, which holds only in-frame ones; the method was immunoSEQ multiplex PCR. The table includes tens of thousands of clones, about 90% detected once. The sequenced sample consisted of peripheral blood. These TCRs come from a human donor with active COVID-19. The donor label of this sample is uncertain.

The chain joins TRBV4-2 to TRBJ2-7; D is ambiguous. The germline V gene has CDR1 LGHNA and CDR2 YNFKEQ. Deletions cut 1 base from V and 5 bases from J, with 15 bases between. The CDR3 runs to 15 residues. The CDR3 reads CASSQVTGQVNEQYF. The CDR3 DNA reads as TGTGCCAGCAGCCAAGTTACTGGGCAGGTCAACGAGCAGTACTTC.

The gene calls are TRBV7-3 and TRBJ2-5, with D possibly TRBD2 on 5 matching bases. The germline V and J ends were trimmed by 4 bases and 5 bases, with 14 bases remaining between them. CDR1 is SGHTA and CDR2 is FQGTGA in the germline V gene. This CDR3 comprises 14 residues. CDR3 loop: CASSSGSGSETQYF. For the CDR3, the DNA is TGTGCCAGCAGCTCTGGGTCGGGGTCGGAGACCCAGTACTTC.

This chain joins TRBV6-5 and TRBJ1-2, with D uncertain. V gave up 0 bases and J gave up 6 bases, with 14 bases separating them. Germline CDR1 reads MNHEY; CDR2 reads SVGAGI. There are 15 residues in the CDR3. This chain's CDR3 is CASSYSNLGRDGYTF. The CDR3 DNA follows: TGTGCCAGCAGTTACTCCAATCTGGGGAGGGATGGCTACACCTTC.

In its sample, this clone was seen once. The chain is built from TRBV2 and TRBJ1-2; D remains ambiguous. V was cut by 3 bases and J by 1 base, with 3 bases left in between. The length of the CDR3 is 12 residues. Per the germline V gene, CDR1 is SNHLY and CDR2 is FYNNEI. The CDR3 region is CASSDSNYGYTF. In DNA form, the CDR3 reads TGTGCCAGCAGTGACAGTAACTATGGCTACACCTTC.

The chain links TRBV2 to TRBJ2-1; TRBD1 agrees at 8 bases. Losses at the gene ends were 5 bases for V and 3 bases for J; bases not matched to a gene: 6. Looked up from germline, CDR1 is SNHLY and CDR2 is FYNNEI. CDR3 length equals 15 residues. This chain's CDR3 is CASSTDRVIYNEQFF. The CDR3 coding sequence is TGTGCCAGCAGTACGGACAGGGTGATCTACAATGAGCAGTTCTTC.

The V and J genes are TRBV5-6 and TRBJ2-5, with 7 bases identical to TRBD1. This CDR3 spans 14 amino acids. Germline loops: CDR1 SGHDT, CDR2 YYEEEE. The V and J ends lost 0 bases and 3 bases, in that order; junction bases with no gene match: 2. The CDR3 region is CASSLVQGEETQYF. CDR3 DNA: TGTGCCAGCAGCTTGGTGCAGGGGGAAGAGACCCAGTACTTC.

The rearrangement uses TRBV19 and TRBJ1-1, with 8 bases matching TRBD1. CDR3 length: 12 amino acids. The ends lost 4 bases at V and 11 bases at J; junction bases unmatched: 6. Looked up from germline, CDR1 is LNHDA and CDR2 is SQIVND (reference sequence). Here the CDR3 DNA reads TGTGCCAGTAGTAGACAGGGGCAGAGGGCTTTCTTT. Its translation is CASSRQGQRAFF.

The chain combines TRBV5-1 with TRBJ1-1; 7 bases align to TRBD1. V was clipped by 3 bases and J by 4 bases; unmatched bases: 6. This CDR3 has 14 amino acids. Germline loops: CDR1 SGHRS, CDR2 YFSETQ. CDR3 protein: CASSSTGWVTEAFF. The DNA for the CDR3 is TGCGCCAGCAGCTCGACAGGGTGGGTCACTGAAGCTTTCTTT.

On this clone: One end of the junction does not line up with germline, which may come from a read error. The chain joins TRBV13 to TRBJ2-1; the D gene is possibly TRBD1 (6 bases). Germline V gene sequence: CDR1 PRHDT, CDR2 FYEKMQ (reference sequence). The CDR3 runs to 13 residues. CDR3 sequence (DNA): TGTGCCAGCAGCTTAAAGGGGGAGTTAGTGGTGCTCTTC. As protein: CASSLKGELVVLF.

The chain has TRBV4-1 and TRBJ2-1; TRBD2 matches at 12 bases. This CDR3 comprises 21 residues. Looked up from germline, CDR1 is MGHRA and CDR2 is YSYEKL. The trim removed 4 bases at V and 5 bases at J, leaving 21 bases unmatched. CDR3 amino acids: CASSRRFSSGGATGAHNEQFF. The CDR3 nucleotides are TGCGCCAGCAGCCGCCGGTTTTCTAGCGGGGGGGCCACAGGGGCCCACAATGAGCAGTTCTTC.

The chain links TRBV12-3 or TRBV12-4 to TRBJ2-2, with D maybe TRBD2 (5 bases). With 6 bases removed from V and 7 bases from J, the gap between germline ends came to 6 bases. CDR3 length equals 11 residues. CDR3 coding DNA: TGTGCCAGCAGCAGCGGCGGGGAGCTGTTTTTT. Amino acids: CASSSGGELFF.

V usage is TRBV3-1 (or the pseudogene TRBV3-2) and J usage is TRBJ2-1; 8 positions agree with TRBD1. The CDR3 totals 16 residues. Per the germline V gene, CDR1 is LGHDT and CDR2 is YNNKEL (reference sequence). Germline trimming cut 1 base from V and 4 bases from J; bases unmatched to any gene: 6. The CDR3 protein is CASSQVWTGIYNEQFF. The CDR3 coding sequence is TGTGCCAGCAGCCAAGTTTGGACAGGGATATACAATGAGCAGTTCTTC.

The chain uses TRBV27 and TRBJ1-3; weak D call: TRBD1 (6 bases). The CDR3 is made up of 15 amino acids. The V gene's germline CDR1 is MNHEY and CDR2 SMNVEV (reference sequence). The germline V and J ends were trimmed by 3 bases and 1 base, with 10 bases remaining between them. CDR3 residues: CASSFYRVSGNTIYF. The CDR3 nucleotides are TGTGCCAGCAGTTTCTACAGGGTTTCTGGAAACACCATATATTTT.

The CDR3 loop is CASSLGRGTDTQYF. DNA of the CDR3: TGTGCCAGCAGCTTAGGCAGGGGAACAGATACGCAGTATTTT. V usage is TRBV7-3 and J usage is TRBJ2-3; possible D gene TRBD1, 6 bases. Trimming shortened V by 2 bases and J by 3 bases, and 9 bases separated the two germline ends. The CDR3 is 14 residues long. The germline V gene has CDR1 SGHTA and CDR2 FQGTGA.

The chain employs TRBV18 and TRBJ1-1; D gene unclear. CDR1 KGHSH and CDR2 LQKENI come from the germline V gene. V dropped 3 bases and J dropped 3 bases, with 8 bases sitting between them. CDR3 length: 13 amino acids. The CDR3 nucleotides read TGTGCCAGCTCACCTAGCTTCGACACTGAAGCTTTCTTT. Translating gives CASSPSFDTEAFF.

The rearrangement links TRBV28 to TRBJ2-7; 9 bases align to TRBD1. Germline loops: CDR1 MDHEN, CDR2 SYDVKM. V gave up 3 bases and J gave up 5 bases; unmatched junction bases: 5. This CDR3 is built from 14 residues. The CDR3 DNA sequence: TGTGCCAGCAGTTTTTGGGACAGGGTCAACGAGCAGTACTTC. It is translated as CASSFWDRVNEQYF.

CDR3 protein: CSVEGQARDGYTF. CDR3 nucleotides: TGCAGCGTTGAAGGACAGGCCCGAGATGGCTACACCTTC. The J gene is TRBJ1-2, the V gene TRBV29-1; tentatively, D is TRBD1 (6 bases). This CDR3 region has 13 residues. Germline lookup yields CDR1 SQVTM and CDR2 ANQGSEA. Trimming took off 1 base at V and 6 bases at J, with 12 bases between the two ends.

The rearrangement links TRBV10-2 to TRBJ2-2; D may be TRBD2 (5 bases). Trimming removed 5 bases from V and 4 bases from J, with 11 bases in between. The germline CDR1 and CDR2 sequences are WSHSY and SAAADI. The CDR3 runs to 14 residues. CDR3 sequence: CASSSGIVTGELFF. CDR3 in DNA: TGCGCCAGCAGTTCCGGGATCGTCACCGGGGAGCTGTTTTTT.

The chain couples TRBV6-5 to TRBJ1-1; D is undetermined. The CDR3 loop spans 13 amino acids. Germline V gene lookup returns CDR1 MNHEY and CDR2 SVGAGI. V lost 8 bases and J lost 1, with 11 bases in between. CDR3 amino acids: CASVPAGNTEAFF. For the CDR3, the DNA is TGTGCCAGCGTTCCTGCGGGGAACACTGAAGCTTTCTTT.

As concerns this clone: Other nucleotide sequences in the sample specify the same CDR3. V usage is TRBV5-1 and J usage is TRBJ2-3, with D perhaps matching TRBD1 (5 bases). Trimming removed 2 bases from V and 0 bases from J, with 10 bases in between. Germline V gene data show CDR1 as SGHRS and CDR2 as YFSETQ. This CDR3 comprises 15 residues. The CDR3 spells CASSFKGSSTDTQYF. The DNA of the CDR3 is TGCGCCAGCAGCTTTAAGGGGTCTAGCACAGATACGCAGTATTTT.